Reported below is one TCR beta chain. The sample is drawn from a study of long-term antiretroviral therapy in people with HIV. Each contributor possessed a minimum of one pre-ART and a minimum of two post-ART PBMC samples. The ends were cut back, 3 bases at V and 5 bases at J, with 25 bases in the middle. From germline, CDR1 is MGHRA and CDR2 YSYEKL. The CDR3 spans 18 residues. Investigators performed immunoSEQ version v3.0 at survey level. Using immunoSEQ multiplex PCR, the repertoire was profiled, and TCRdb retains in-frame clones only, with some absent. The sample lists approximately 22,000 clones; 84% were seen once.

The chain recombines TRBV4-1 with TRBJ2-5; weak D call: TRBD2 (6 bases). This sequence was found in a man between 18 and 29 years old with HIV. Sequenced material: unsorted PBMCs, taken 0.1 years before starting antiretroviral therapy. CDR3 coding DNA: TGCGCCAGCAGCCATCCTGTCGTGGGAGGTCTTGGGTTGGAGACCCAGTACTTC. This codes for CASSHPVVGGLGLETQYF.